A single count supports the clone carrying this T cell receptor beta chain. Its antigen remains unknown. Unmatched junction bases numbered 4, after V lost 5 bases and J lost 2 bases. Germline assignment: CDR1 MDHEN and CDR2 SYDVKM. The CDR3 is made up of 14 amino acids. The sample belongs to a study of cytomegalovirus exposure and HLA in healthy donors. The study sampled nominally healthy donors, though unrecorded immune exposures were likely. Primers for the PCR totalled 60 Vbeta and 13 Jbeta. Profiling relied on immunoSEQ multiplex PCR, and the TCRdb table lists in-frame clones only, not all of them. The sample lists around 130,000 clones, 80% seen once, with less than 3% in the top ten. Points from the study as a whole: Reportedly, a later analysis found an Asian-associated ancestry cluster had fewer N-insertions than the approximately 600-donor mean.

This TCR derives from a man aged 30-40 years in good health and CMV-seronegative. Sequenced material: PBMCs. The chain joins TRBV28 to TRBJ1-1; 8 nucleotides agree with TRBD1. The CDR3 region is CASSPGQVNTEAFF. For the CDR3, the DNA is TGTGCCAGCAGTCCGGGACAGGTTAACACTGAAGCTTTCTTT. The entire variable domain, with the rest obtained from reference TRBV28 and TRBJ1-1, is as follows: DVKVTQSSRYLVKRTGEKVFLECVQDMDHENMFWYRQDPGLGLRLIYFSYDVKMKEKGDIPEGYSVSREKKERFSLILESASTNQTSMYLCASSPGQVNTEAFFGQGTRLTVV.